This T cell receptor (beta chain) was documented in a study of cytomegalovirus exposure and HLA in healthy donors. The PCR was carried out with 60 Vbeta primers and 13 Jbeta primers. Generated by immunoSEQ multiplex PCR, the TCRdb table keeps only in-frame clones and is missing some. The table records around 97,000 clones, around 79% of them present only once. The length of the CDR3 is 15 residues. The V gene end was trimmed by 1 base and the J gene end by 6 bases; junction bases not matched to a gene: 6. Germline V lookup: CDR1 SSHAT, CDR2 FNYEAQ (reference sequence). This rearrangement joins TRBV7-7 to TRBJ2-3, with TRBD2 matching 8 bases. This receptor was identified in a man aged 50 to 60 in good health and CMV-seropositive. Sequenced input: PBMCs. The CDR3 here is CASSLDGREGDTQYF. The DNA of the CDR3 is TGTGCCAGCAGCTTAGACGGTCGGGAGGGTGATACGCAGTATTTT. The whole variable domain, remainder taken from reference TRBV7-7 and TRBJ2-3, is GAGVSQSPRYKVTKRGQDVTLRCDPISSHATLYWYQQALGQGPEFLTYFNYEAQPDKSGLPSDRFSAERPEGSISTLTIQRTEQRDSAMYRCASSLDGREGDTQYFGPGTRLTVL.